This TCR beta chain came from a study of T cells in Graves' hyperthyroidism and ophthalmopathy. Study-wide points: Most clonotypes that expanded in the thyroid above 0.001 also showed up in blood. Ophthalmopathy prediction by the model preceded onset by a median roughly 6 months.

The CDR3 sequence is 12 residues long. Germline V gene sequence: CDR1 SGHVS, CDR2 FQNEAQ. Trimming shortened V by 5 bases and J by 12 bases, and 14 bases separated the two germline ends. About this clonotype: The antigen is unknown. This may be a read error, as it is one base from a much larger clone.

TCR beta CDR3 sequences were amplified from RNA transcripts. The study used the HTBI primer set for a first-round RT-PCR of the TCR CDR3. TCRdb re-derived calls from the multiplex PCR reads in MiXCR, one entry per CDR3 protein. The sample has 500,000 to 800,000 distinct CDR3 sequences, roughly 45% seen once. Patients with uncontrolled infections, other autoimmune diseases, pregnancy or lactation were excluded. The origin of this receptor is an adult man with Graves' disease, either hyperthyroidism or ophthalmopathy (not recorded which). Sequencing was done on a sample of peripheral blood or thyroid tissue (not recorded which). The rearrangement links TRBV7-8 to TRBJ1-5, with D possibly being TRBD1 (5 bases). The chain's CDR3 is CASSQGDPHQHF. CDR3 DNA sequence: TGTGCCAGCAGCCAAGGGGACCCGCACCAGCATTTT.